A selection of T cell receptor beta chains follows, all from one sample in a study of cytomegalovirus exposure and HLA in healthy donors. Generated by immunoSEQ multiplex PCR, the TCRdb table keeps only in-frame clones and is missing some. The data hold approximately 150,000 clones, with more than 75% observed a single time. Sequenced sample: PBMCs. Receptors were obtained from a man between 18 and 35 years old in good health and CMV-seropositive. The CDR3 runs from the conserved cysteine through the conserved F or W. Fields, in order: clone size, V gene, D gene, J gene, CDR3 DNA, CDR3 protein. A D gene is named only where the DNA matches it firmly. Where a row states a size, it is once, few, many or the class of an expanded clone; other rows omit it.

clone_size: NA; v_call: TRBV5-1; d_call: TRBD2; j_call: TRBJ2-5; cdr3_nt: TGCGCCAGCAGCCAGAGACTAGCCGGAGAGACCCAGTACTTC; cdr3_aa: CASSQRLAGETQYF
clone_size: NA; v_call: TRBV4-1; d_call: TRBD1; j_call: TRBJ1-1; cdr3_nt: TGCGCCAGCAGCCAAGGGGGGACAGACCAGAACACTGAAGCTTTCTTT; cdr3_aa: CASSQGGTDQNTEAFF
clone_size: NA; v_call: TRBV10-3; d_call: NA; j_call: TRBJ1-2; cdr3_nt: TGTGCCATCAGTGAGTCGGGGCAGTTGGGCTACACCTTC; cdr3_aa: CAISESGQLGYTF
clone_size: once; v_call: TRBV13; d_call: TRBD1; j_call: TRBJ2-3; cdr3_nt: TGTGCCAGCAGCTGGGCCGGGACAGACTCCACAGATACGCAGTATTTT; cdr3_aa: CASSWAGTDSTDTQYF
clone_size: NA; v_call: TRBV30; d_call: NA; j_call: TRBJ1-5; cdr3_nt: TGTGCCTGGAGTGCACAGGGCCGTCGCAATCAGCCCCAGCATTTT; cdr3_aa: CAWSAQGRRNQPQHF
clone_size: NA; v_call: TRBV29-1; d_call: NA; j_call: TRBJ1-3; cdr3_nt: TGCAGCGTTGTCCGGGACACTGGCTCTGGAAACACCATATATTTT; cdr3_aa: CSVVRDTGSGNTIYF
clone_size: NA; v_call: TRBV28; d_call: NA; j_call: TRBJ1-1; cdr3_nt: TGTGCCAGCAGCGGGACATATTCGTCTCTGAACACTGAAGCTTTCTTT; cdr3_aa: CASSGTYSSLNTEAFF
clone_size: NA; v_call: TRBV6-5; d_call: NA; j_call: TRBJ1-2; cdr3_nt: TGTGCCAGCAGAACTCCGGACAGCGGCTATGGCTACACCTTC; cdr3_aa: CASRTPDSGYGYTF
clone_size: NA; v_call: TRBV6-5; d_call: TRBD2; j_call: TRBJ2-5; cdr3_nt: TGTGCCAGCAGTTACTTCGGGGGGCAAGAGACCCAGTACTTC; cdr3_aa: CASSYFGGQETQYF
clone_size: NA; v_call: TRBV5-6; d_call: TRBD1; j_call: TRBJ2-7; cdr3_nt: TGTGCCAGCAGCTTCCCGGGACAGACCTACGAGCAGTACTTC; cdr3_aa: CASSFPGQTYEQYF
clone_size: NA; v_call: TRBV5-1; d_call: NA; j_call: TRBJ2-5; cdr3_nt: TGCGCCAGCAGCTTAACAGGCCCAGAGACCCAGTACTTC; cdr3_aa: CASSLTGPETQYF
clone_size: NA; v_call: TRBV7-3; d_call: TRBD2; j_call: TRBJ2-5; cdr3_nt: TGTGCCAGCAGCTTTAATCCAGCGGGGGAAGAGACCCAGTACTTC; cdr3_aa: CASSFNPAGEETQYF
clone_size: few; v_call: TRBV28; d_call: TRBD2; j_call: TRBJ2-7; cdr3_nt: TGTGCCAGCAGTTTGGGCGGGAGTCTGTACGAGCAGTACTTC; cdr3_aa: CASSLGGSLYEQYF
clone_size: NA; v_call: TRBV6-5; d_call: NA; j_call: TRBJ1-1; cdr3_nt: TGTGCCAGCAGTGCAATACAGGGCCCTGAAGCTTTCTTT; cdr3_aa: CASSAIQGPEAFF
clone_size: NA; v_call: TRBV4-1; d_call: TRBD2; j_call: TRBJ2-7; cdr3_nt: TGCGCCAGCCGGGGGTCCACTAGCGGGAACTACGAGCAGTACTTC; cdr3_aa: CASRGSTSGNYEQYF
clone_size: NA; v_call: TRBV6-5; d_call: TRBD1; j_call: TRBJ1-4; cdr3_nt: TGTGCCAGCAGTTACGAAGGCCAGGGGGGAAAACTGTTTTTT; cdr3_aa: CASSYEGQGGKLFF
clone_size: NA; v_call: TRBV28; d_call: TRBD2; j_call: TRBJ2-7; cdr3_nt: TGTGCCAGCAGTCAACCTAGCGGATGGAGCACCTACGAGCAGTACTTC; cdr3_aa: CASSQPSGWSTYEQYF
clone_size: once; v_call: TRBV6-5; d_call: TRBD1; j_call: TRBJ2-1; cdr3_nt: TGTGCCAGCAGTTACTCGAAGGGAATTGGACAGGATGAGCAGTTCTTC; cdr3_aa: CASSYSKGIGQDEQFF
clone_size: NA; v_call: TRBV6-6; d_call: TRBD1; j_call: TRBJ1-4; cdr3_nt: TGTGCCAGCAGTTACCCGGACAGGGGACGTGAAAAACTGTTTTTT; cdr3_aa: CASSYPDRGREKLFF
clone_size: NA; v_call: TRBV4-1; d_call: TRBD1; j_call: TRBJ1-4; cdr3_nt: TGCGCCAGCAGCCAAGTCCAGGGGGCTAATGAAAAACTGTTTTTT; cdr3_aa: CASSQVQGANEKLFF
clone_size: few; v_call: TRBV19; d_call: TRBD1; j_call: TRBJ2-7; cdr3_nt: TGTGCCAGTAGTCCCCGGGACAGGCGGTCCTACGAGCAGTACTTC; cdr3_aa: CASSPRDRRSYEQYF
clone_size: NA; v_call: TRBV20-1; d_call: NA; j_call: TRBJ2-7; cdr3_nt: TGCAGTCCGGGACAATTCTACGAGCAGTACTTC; cdr3_aa: CSPGQFYEQYF
clone_size: NA; v_call: TRBV10-1; d_call: NA; j_call: TRBJ1-5; cdr3_nt: TGCGCCAGCAGTGAGTCGGGCAGGGAAAATCAGCCCCAGCATTTT; cdr3_aa: CASSESGRENQPQHF
clone_size: NA; v_call: TRBV27; d_call: NA; j_call: TRBJ2-5; cdr3_nt: TGTGCCAGCAGTTTCCAGGCAGATCAAGAGACCCAGTACTTC; cdr3_aa: CASSFQADQETQYF
clone_size: NA; v_call: TRBV6-5; d_call: TRBD1; j_call: TRBJ1-6; cdr3_nt: TGTGCCAGCAGTTATACGGGACAGGGGAATTCACCCCTCCACTTT; cdr3_aa: CASSYTGQGNSPLHF
clone_size: NA; v_call: TRBV6-5; d_call: TRBD1; j_call: TRBJ2-5; cdr3_nt: TGTGCCAGCAGTTACTCGGGACAGCCCAATAGGCACTTC; cdr3_aa: CASSYSGQPNRHF
clone_size: NA; v_call: TRBV5-1; d_call: TRBD1; j_call: TRBJ1-1; cdr3_nt: TGCGCCAGCAGCGCGGCAATTGGCCCCGTCCGGGACAGGGGGATGAACACTGAAGCTTTCTTT; cdr3_aa: CASSAAIGPVRDRGMNTEAFF
clone_size: few; v_call: TRBV4-2; d_call: TRBD1; j_call: TRBJ2-7; cdr3_nt: TGTGCCAGCAGCCAAACCGGGACAGCCTCCTACGAGCAGTACTTC; cdr3_aa: CASSQTGTASYEQYF
clone_size: once; v_call: TRBV6-1; d_call: TRBD2; j_call: TRBJ2-3; cdr3_nt: TGTGCCAGCAGTGGACTAGCGGGAGTCAAAGATACGCAGTATTTT; cdr3_aa: CASSGLAGVKDTQYF
clone_size: once; v_call: TRBV27; d_call: NA; j_call: TRBJ2-7; cdr3_nt: TGTGCCAGCTGCCCTGGTCCAAACTTCTACGAGCAGTACTTC; cdr3_aa: CASCPGPNFYEQYF
clone_size: NA; v_call: TRBV6-1; d_call: TRBD2; j_call: TRBJ2-7; cdr3_nt: TGTGCCAGCAGTGATCTTAGCGGGAGTGTCGAGCAGTACTTC; cdr3_aa: CASSDLSGSVEQYF
clone_size: once; v_call: TRBV28; d_call: TRBD1; j_call: TRBJ1-5; cdr3_nt: TGTGCCAGCAGCCTAGACAGGGTCAAGAATCAGCCCCAGCATTTT; cdr3_aa: CASSLDRVKNQPQHF
clone_size: NA; v_call: TRBV5-1; d_call: TRBD1; j_call: TRBJ1-2; cdr3_nt: TGCGCCAGCAGCTCGCTAATCGGACAGGGGGAAGGCTACACCTTC; cdr3_aa: CASSSLIGQGEGYTF
clone_size: NA; v_call: TRBV7-2; d_call: TRBD1; j_call: TRBJ1-2; cdr3_nt: TGTGCCAGCAGCCCCCAGGACAGGGCGACCTATGGCTACACCTTC; cdr3_aa: CASSPQDRATYGYTF
clone_size: NA; v_call: TRBV21-1; d_call: NA; j_call: TRBJ1-5; cdr3_nt: TGTGCCAGCAGCAAAAAGGGGAGACAGGGTGGTCAGCCCCAGCATTTT; cdr3_aa: CASSKKGRQGGQPQHF
clone_size: NA; v_call: TRBV28; d_call: TRBD1; j_call: TRBJ2-6; cdr3_nt: TGTGCCAGCAGTTTGCGACAGGGTAGGTCTGGGGCCAACGTCCTGACTTTC; cdr3_aa: CASSLRQGRSGANVLTF
clone_size: once; v_call: TRBV5-1; d_call: TRBD1; j_call: TRBJ1-2; cdr3_nt: TGCGCCAGCAGCTTCGACAGGGGAGGTGGCTACACCTTC; cdr3_aa: CASSFDRGGGYTF
clone_size: once; v_call: TRBV29-1; d_call: NA; j_call: TRBJ2-7; cdr3_nt: TGCAGCGTTGTGCGGGCCACTGGTCCCTCCTACGAGCAGTACTTC; cdr3_aa: CSVVRATGPSYEQYF
clone_size: NA; v_call: TRBV28; d_call: NA; j_call: TRBJ2-7; cdr3_nt: TGTGCCAGCAGTTTAATGGCTTCTGGCGAGCAGTACTTC; cdr3_aa: CASSLMASGEQYF
clone_size: NA; v_call: TRBV18; d_call: TRBD2; j_call: TRBJ2-6; cdr3_nt: TGTGCCAGCTCACCACGAGTAGCGGGAGAATCTGGGGCCAACGTCCTGACTTTC; cdr3_aa: CASSPRVAGESGANVLTF
clone_size: NA; v_call: TRBV19; d_call: NA; j_call: TRBJ2-1; cdr3_nt: TGTGCCAGTAGTACCTCAGGGTTCTCCTACAATGAGCAGTTCTTC; cdr3_aa: CASSTSGFSYNEQFF
clone_size: NA; v_call: TRBV7-3; d_call: TRBD2; j_call: TRBJ2-1; cdr3_nt: TGTGCCAGCAGCTTAGATGCCAGCGGGAGATACAATGAGCAGTTCTTC; cdr3_aa: CASSLDASGRYNEQFF
clone_size: NA; v_call: TRBV27; d_call: TRBD2; j_call: TRBJ2-3; cdr3_nt: TGTGCCAGCAGTTTATCAGCGGGAGGCTGGCAAGATACGCAGTATTTT; cdr3_aa: CASSLSAGGWQDTQYF
clone_size: few; v_call: TRBV2; d_call: NA; j_call: TRBJ2-5; cdr3_nt: TGTGCCAGCACGGGGGAGACCCAGTACTTC; cdr3_aa: CASTGETQYF
clone_size: NA; v_call: TRBV19; d_call: TRBD1; j_call: TRBJ2-1; cdr3_nt: TGTGCGTCGTCCAGGGGGCCGGTGAATGCGTACAATGAGCAGTTCTTC; cdr3_aa: CASSRGPVNAYNEQFF